These 30 T cell receptor beta chains were all obtained from the same sample, sequenced in a study of blood T cell repertoires in COVID-19. The assay was immunoSEQ multiplex PCR, and TCRdb's table has in-frame clones only and misses some. The sample carries 150,000 or so clones, around 79% recorded once. The source material was PBMCs or T cells enriched from blood (not recorded which). Every receptor here comes from a woman between 45 and 60 years old who had recovered from COVID-19.

This chain uses TRBV29-1 with TRBJ1-2; D not resolved. This CDR3 spans 14 amino acids. Trimming pared 8 bases from V and 3 bases from J, leaving 19 bases between. Germline V gene lookup returns CDR1 SQVTM and CDR2 ANQGSEA. CDR3 region: CSIQREGKYYGYTF. The CDR3 coding sequence is TGCAGCATTCAAAGAGAGGGCAAATACTATGGCTACACCTTC.

The CDR3 here is CASSLTSGGPSTDTQYF. The CDR3 DNA reads as TGCGCCAGCAGCTTGACTAGCGGGGGGCCTAGCACAGATACGCAGTATTTT. The V gene is TRBV5-1, the J gene TRBJ2-3, with 12 bases identical to TRBD2. The CDR3 sequence is 17 residues long. CDR1 is SGHRS and CDR2 is YFSETQ in the germline V gene. The J segment lost 0 bases and the V segment lost 1 base, leaving 3 bases of the junction unmatched.

Only one count was recorded for this clone. V gene TRBV11-2 combines with J gene TRBJ1-6, with D possibly TRBD1 on 5 matching bases. Germline V CDR1 and CDR2: SGHAT, FQNNGV. The V gene lost 2 bases and the J gene lost 3 bases, with 11 bases spanning the gap. This CDR3 region has 16 residues. CDR3 sequence: CASSLQGRSYNSPLHF. The CDR3 DNA follows: TGTGCCAGCAGCTTACAGGGCCGAAGCTATAATTCACCCCTCCACTTT.

The chain carries TRBV3-1 (or the pseudogene TRBV3-2) and TRBJ1-5; D is unclear. From germline, CDR1 is LGHDT and CDR2 YNNKEL (reference sequence). V was trimmed by 0 bases and J by 5 bases, leaving 8 bases between them. The CDR3 extends over 14 amino acids. CDR3 DNA sequence: TGTGCCAGCAGCCAAGATTCGCGGTATCAGCCCCAGCATTTT. It translates to CASSQDSRYQPQHF.

The gene calls are TRBV28 and TRBJ1-2; the D gene is possibly TRBD1 (6 bases). The CDR3 length is 11 residues. Germline-derived CDR1 and CDR2 are MDHEN and SYDVKM. With 7 bases removed from V and 8 bases from J, the gap between germline ends came to 11 bases. The CDR3 protein is CASMGDKGYTF. The CDR3 DNA is TGTGCCAGCATGGGGGACAAAGGCTACACCTTC.

This clone appeared once. This rearrangement joins TRBV24-1 to TRBJ2-3; unclear D gene. Trimming cost V 4 bases and J 2 bases, with 6 bases left between them. The CDR3 is made up of 13 amino acids. CDR1 is KGHDR, CDR2 SFDVKD, per germline. In DNA, the CDR3 is TGTGCCACCAGTGAAGCGAACACAGATACGCAGTATTTT. Translation gives CATSEANTDTQYF.

The rearrangement uses TRBV7-9 and TRBJ1-2, with D unresolved. In germline, CDR1 is SEHNR, CDR2 FQNEAQ (reference sequence). CDR3 length: 12 amino acids. The germline V and J ends were trimmed by 3 bases and 4 bases, with 6 bases remaining between them. The CDR3 loop reads CASSLTSYGYTF. The CDR3 nucleotides read TGTGCCAGCAGCTTGACTTCCTATGGCTACACCTTC. The variable domain in full, completed from reference TRBV7-9 and TRBJ1-2, reads DTGVSQNPRHKITKRGQNVTFRCDPISEHNRLYWYRQTLGQGPEFLTYFQNEAQLEKSRLLSDRFSAERPKGSFSTLEIQRTEQGDSAMYLCASSLTSYGYTFGSGTRLTVV.

The chain joins TRBV27 to TRBJ1-6; weak D call: TRBD1 (6 bases). Germline CDR1 MNHEY, CDR2 SMNVEV (reference sequence). The CDR3 sequence is 17 residues long. Trimming stripped 5 bases from V and 9 bases from J, with 23 bases between. The CDR3 DNA follows: TGTGCCAGCAGTCCCCTAACCGGGACACGCCAGAGTTCACCCCTCCACTTT. Its translation is CASSPLTGTRQSSPLHF.

The V call is TRBV29-1, the J call TRBJ1-2; 7 bases map to TRBD1. This CDR3 spans 14 amino acids. V was clipped by 0 bases and J by 3 bases; unmatched bases: 4. Germline CDR1 is SQVTM and CDR2 is ANQGSEA. The CDR3 DNA reads TGCAGCGTTGAAGATCGGGGGACAGACTATGGCTACACCTTC. Protein product: CSVEDRGTDYGYTF.

The chain joins TRBV6-5 to TRBJ1-2; 7 nucleotides agree with TRBD1. The V gene end was trimmed by 7 bases and the J gene end by 2 bases; junction bases not matched to a gene: 7. CDR1 and CDR2 (germline): MNHEY, SVGAGI. The CDR3 is 14 amino acids. The CDR3 sequence: CASTRSTGNYGYTF. The CDR3 DNA is TGTGCCAGCACCAGATCGACAGGGAACTATGGCTACACCTTC.

The chain has TRBV14 and TRBJ2-5; D unresolved. The germline V and J ends were trimmed by 5 bases and 1 base, with 11 bases remaining between them. Germline loops: CDR1 SGHDN, CDR2 FVKESK. The CDR3 covers 14 residues. CDR3: CASSVISTQETQYF. Here the CDR3 DNA reads TGTGCCAGCAGCGTGATATCTACCCAAGAGACCCAGTACTTC.

This clone was seen only a few times. The J gene is TRBJ1-3, the V gene TRBV6-6; D is unclear. The CDR3 totals 14 residues. The germline gives CDR1 MNHNY, CDR2 SVGAGI (reference sequence). V was shortened by 3 bases and J by 1 base, with 7 bases between the two germline ends. In nucleotides, the CDR3 is TGTGCCAGCAGTTATGGCCGATCTGGAAACACCATATATTTT. It specifies CASSYGRSGNTIYF.

The chain links TRBV4-1 to TRBJ1-5; D not resolved. The V gene's germline CDR1 is MGHRA and CDR2 YSYEKL. Deletions cut 4 bases from V and 0 bases from J, with 13 bases between. This CDR3 region has 16 residues. CDR3 DNA sequence: TGCGCCAGCAGCCTTGAGGGAACTCATAGCAATCAGCCCCAGCATTTT. Residues: CASSLEGTHSNQPQHF.

The chain is built from TRBV14 and TRBJ2-7; D remains unclear. This CDR3 region has 11 residues. V dropped 0 bases and J dropped 6 bases, with 3 bases sitting between them. Germline V gene data show CDR1 as SGHDN and CDR2 as FVKESK. As DNA, the CDR3 is TGTGCCAGCAGCCAAGATCTCGAGCAGTACTTC. Translation: CASSQDLEQYF.

This sequence joins TRBV4-1 and TRBJ1-4; 8 bases are shared with TRBD1. Germline V gene lookup returns CDR1 MGHRA and CDR2 YSYEKL. Trimming took 4 bases from V and 2 from J; bases not matched to a gene: 6. There are 16 residues in the CDR3. CDR3 amino acids: CASSLLRQGTNEKLFF. The CDR3 nucleotides read TGCGCCAGCAGCCTCCTCCGACAGGGGACTAATGAAAAACTGTTTTTT.

CDR3: CASSPRDRGDEQYF. Here the CDR3 DNA reads TGTGCCAGTAGTCCCCGGGACAGGGGTGACGAGCAGTACTTC. The rearrangement uses TRBV19 and TRBJ2-7, with 10 positions matching TRBD1. After removal of 5 bases from V and 5 bases from J, the junction contained 6 bases not matched to a gene. CDR1 LNHDA and CDR2 SQIVND come from the germline V gene (reference sequence). The CDR3 extends over 14 amino acids. Using reference TRBV19 and TRBJ2-7 for the parts outside the CDR3, the full variable domain is DGGITQSPKYLFRKEGQNVTLSCEQNLNHDAMYWYRQDPGQGLRLIYYSQIVNDFQKGDIAEGYSVSREKKESFPLTVTSAQKNPTAFYLCASSPRDRGDEQYFGPGTRLTVT.

The V gene is TRBV10-1, the J gene TRBJ2-1; weak D call: TRBD2 (5 bases). The CDR3 is 13 amino acids. The V end was cut by 9 bases, the J end by 6 bases, with 15 bases between. Germline values: CDR1 WNHNN, CDR2 SYGVQD (reference sequence). The CDR3 sequence is CASGKDYSNEQFF. DNA of the CDR3: TGCGCCAGTGGGAAAGACTATTCCAATGAGCAGTTCTTC.

This chain links TRBV29-1 with TRBJ1-1; TRBD1 matches at 7 bases. Unmatched junction bases numbered 2, after V lost 6 bases and J lost 1 base. Per the germline V gene, CDR1 is SQVTM and CDR2 is ANQGSEA. The CDR3 sequence is 12 residues long. In nucleotides, the CDR3 is TGCAGCGTGGGACAGCGGAACACTGAAGCTTTCTTT. It yields the protein CSVGQRNTEAFF.

The J gene is TRBJ2-2, the V gene TRBV28; D gene unclear. V was shortened by 3 bases and J by 8 bases, with 4 bases between the two germline ends. Germline CDR1 is MDHEN and CDR2 is SYDVKM. The CDR3 length is 11 residues. The CDR3 DNA sequence: TGTGCCAGCAGTTTCGGTGGGGAGCTGTTTTTT. It translates to CASSFGGELFF.

The chain is built from TRBV4-2 and TRBJ2-4; maybe TRBD2 (6 bases). The CDR3 has 16 amino acids. The V gene lost 0 bases and the J gene lost 3 bases, with 12 bases spanning the gap. Germline CDR1 reads LGHNA; CDR2 reads YNFKEQ. CDR3 sequence reads: CASSQDYFGGKNIQYF. The CDR3 DNA sequence: TGTGCCAGCAGCCAAGACTACTTCGGGGGCAAAAACATTCAGTACTTC.

The V call is TRBV6-5, the J call TRBJ1-1; D is undetermined. This CDR3 region has 15 residues. Germline V lookup: CDR1 MNHEY, CDR2 SVGAGI. Trimming removed 0 bases from V and 7 bases from J, with 15 bases in between. Written as DNA, the CDR3 is TGTGCCAGCAGTTACTCTCCGGAGGGAATCCTTGAAGCTTTCTTT. It specifies CASSYSPEGILEAFF.

The J gene is TRBJ1-2, the V gene TRBV18; TRBD1 matches at 9 bases. CDR1 and CDR2 from the germline V gene are KGHSH and LQKENI. V was clipped by 3 bases and J by 8 bases; unmatched bases: 4. The CDR3 has 13 amino acids. CDR3 coding DNA: TGTGCCAGCTCACCCGGGACAGGGAACGGCTACACCTTC. It yields the protein CASSPGTGNGYTF.

The gene calls are TRBV10-3 and TRBJ1-5; D is perhaps TRBD1 (5 bases). This CDR3 region has 12 residues. V shed 2 bases and J shed 11 bases, with 10 bases lying between them. The germline gives CDR1 ENHRY, CDR2 SYGVKD. The CDR3 nucleotides are TGTGCCATCAGTGAGGCGGGGGAGTCCCAGCATTTT. Translating gives CAISEAGESQHF.

V and J are TRBV9 and TRBJ1-4; D uncertain. The germline gives CDR1 SGDLS, CDR2 YYNGEE. The V gene lost 0 bases and the J gene lost 7 bases, with 10 bases spanning the gap. This CDR3 spans 14 amino acids. The CDR3 nucleotides read TGTGCCAGCAGCGTAGAGAGTGGAGGTGAAAAACTGTTTTTT. Amino acids: CASSVESGGEKLFF.

V and J are TRBV3-1 (or the pseudogene TRBV3-2) and TRBJ2-7; 10 bases fit TRBD1. The V and J ends lost 4 bases and 1 base, in that order; junction bases with no gene match: 10. The CDR3 runs to 17 residues. CDR1 is LGHDT and CDR2 is YNNKEL in the germline V gene (reference sequence). CDR3 nucleotide sequence: TGTGCCAGCAGCCGCAGGACAGGGGGAGCCTTTTCCTACGAGCAGTACTTC. It yields the protein CASSRRTGGAFSYEQYF.

V usage is TRBV3-1 (or the pseudogene TRBV3-2) and J usage is TRBJ2-5; tentative D call: TRBD2 (7 bases). This CDR3 comprises 17 residues. Trimming took off 3 bases at V and 5 bases at J, with 22 bases between the two ends. Germline lookup yields CDR1 LGHDT and CDR2 YNNKEL (reference sequence). CDR3 bases: TGTGCCAGCAGCCAGGGGGGCGGGGGTTTACTCCGGGAGACCCAGTACTTC. This gives the protein CASSQGGGGLLRETQYF.

This clone has only one observation. This chain joins TRBV9 and TRBJ2-2; 8 nucleotides align to TRBD2. The CDR3 covers 15 residues. V trimming: 1 base; J trimming: 7 bases; junction bases outside the gene matches: 6. CDR1 SGDLS and CDR2 YYNGEE come from the germline V gene. The CDR3 region is CASSVTSGGNGELFF. The DNA of the CDR3 is TGTGCCAGCAGCGTAACCAGCGGGGGAAACGGGGAGCTGTTTTTT.

The chain couples TRBV6-2 or TRBV6-3 to TRBJ1-2; TRBD1 matches 8 bases. This CDR3 has 13 amino acids. Germline loops: CDR1 MNHEY, CDR2 SVGEGT. Trimming cost V 5 bases and J 6 bases; bases outside gene matches: 5. Here the CDR3 reads CASSDRGPDGYTF. DNA for the CDR3: TGTGCCAGCAGTGACAGGGGCCCGGATGGCTACACCTTC.

This clone was counted only a few times. The V call is TRBV6-4, the J call TRBJ2-1; 7 bases map to TRBD2. Germline loops: CDR1 MRHNA, CDR2 SNTAGT. Losses at the gene ends were 3 bases for V and 4 bases for J; bases not matched to a gene: 0. The length of the CDR3 is 13 residues. CDR3 in amino acids: CASSEREYNEQFF. CDR3 in DNA: TGTGCCAGCAGTGAGCGGGAGTACAATGAGCAGTTCTTC.

The chain carries TRBV5-1 and TRBJ2-5; D is perhaps TRBD2 (5 bases). V lost 3 bases to trimming and J lost 2 bases, with 17 bases between them. In germline, CDR1 is SGHRS, CDR2 YFSETQ. This CDR3 is built from 16 residues. CDR3 in DNA: TGCGCCAGCAGCTCGGGCGGCGGGTTAGAGCAAGAGACCCAGTACTTC. Translation: CASSSGGGLEQETQYF. Using reference TRBV5-1 and TRBJ2-5 for the parts outside the CDR3, the full variable domain is KAGVTQTPRYLIKTRGQQVTLSCSPISGHRSVSWYQQTPGQGLQFLFEYFSETQRNKGNFPGRFSGRQFSNSRSEMNVSTLELGDSALYLCASSSGGGLEQETQYFGPGTRLLVL.